This TCR beta chain derives from a study of cytomegalovirus exposure and HLA in healthy donors (dated 2017 in TCRdb). For the study in its entirety: The 500 to 700 repertoires of the first cohort and the roughly 120 validation repertoires were produced on the same platform, according to a later analysis. The aim of the study was to test whether cataloging public T cell receptors could identify signatures of past pathogen exposure. Along with the roughly 670-subject first cohort, a separate validation cohort of around 120 different subjects was used. To predict cytomegalovirus infection status, the study brought together high-throughput TCR immunosequencing, statistical association of individual TCRs with disease status, and machine learning. Broad study findings and their caveats: The validation cohort had no HLA typing available for a later analysis, so co-occurrence within that cohort was assessed over all 110 or so repertoires. The study gave a list of under 200 TCR beta chains associated with cytomegalovirus. In both the original and validation cohorts, the classifier was reported to diagnose cytomegalovirus status with high specificity and sensitivity. A few of the identified cytomegalovirus-associated TCR beta chains were confirmed in vitro to be specific for cytomegalovirus antigens. While some public TCRs were present in many individuals, most TCR sequences turned up only very rarely across donors. Subsequent analysis determined that TCRs grouped into clusters in the first cohort also showed a tendency toward co-occurrence across the 90 to 150 validation repertoires, and about 93% of cluster scores exceeded 0. According to the authors, the approach could potentially be generalized to other disease states and immunological phenotypes.

The donors belonged to the validation cohort of 120 subjects, which was separate from the approximately 660-subject first cohort. The receptor library was made with the immunoSEQ multiplex PCR assay. The original pipeline was this. A statistical classification framework was built for diagnosing cytomegalovirus status from the catalog of TCR beta chain sequences. In TCRdb, the immuneACCESS table is reduced to in-frame sequences with V and J assigned. These tables do not hold every clone; where another copy was compared, an unresolved V gene accounts for under half, and the others remain unexplained. V, J and clone size reflect that table, while D and trimming were determined from the DNA. The sample profile shows approximately 270,000 clones; around 90% of them were found once. Together, the top ten hold 0.37% of the sample. As concerns this clone: Its binding antigen is unknown. Within one base of it there is no much larger clone, and no base qualities were kept.

The sequenced sample was PBMCs. The TCR sequence derives from a woman between 18 and 30 years old in good health and CMV-seronegative.

Read as DNA, the sequence is TGCGCCAGCAGCTTGGTGGTAGCAACGAATGAGCAGTTCTTC. Translated, this is CASSLVVATNEQFF. In this chain, TRBV5-1 is recombined with TRBJ2-1, with the D gene not clear enough to name. Spanning cysteine to phenylalanine, the CDR3 consists of 14 amino acids. Only the CDR3 part of the read is kept: 42 bases, read in frame from the first base. Trimming takes 0 bases from V and 7 bases from J, and the germline ends sit 11 bases apart. In the germline V gene, CDR1 corresponds to SGHRS and CDR2 to YFSETQ.